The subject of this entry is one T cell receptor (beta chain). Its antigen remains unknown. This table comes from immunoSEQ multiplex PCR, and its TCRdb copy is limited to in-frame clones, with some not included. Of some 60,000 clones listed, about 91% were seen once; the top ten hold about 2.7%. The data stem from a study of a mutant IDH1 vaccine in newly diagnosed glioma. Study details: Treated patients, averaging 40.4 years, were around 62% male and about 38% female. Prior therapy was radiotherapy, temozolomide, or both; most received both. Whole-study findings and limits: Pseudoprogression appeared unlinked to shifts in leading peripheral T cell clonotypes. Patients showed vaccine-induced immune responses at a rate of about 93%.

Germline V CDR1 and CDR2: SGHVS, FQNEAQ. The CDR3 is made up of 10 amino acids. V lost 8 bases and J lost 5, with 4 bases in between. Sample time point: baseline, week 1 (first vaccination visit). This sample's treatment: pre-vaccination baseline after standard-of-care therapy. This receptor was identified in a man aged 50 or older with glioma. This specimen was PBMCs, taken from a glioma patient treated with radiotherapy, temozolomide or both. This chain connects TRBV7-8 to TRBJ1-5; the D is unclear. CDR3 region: CASWDQPQHF. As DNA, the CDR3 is TGTGCCAGCTGGGATCAGCCCCAGCATTTT.